This T cell receptor beta chain came from a study of Graves' ophthalmopathy and Graves' hyperthyroidism. Background on the study: The collection of peripheral blood took place at initial diagnosis, before any treatment. The study's findings and limits: Among thyroid clonotypes expanded above 0.001 frequency, most also appeared in blood.

A diagnosis was made from clinical symptoms together with serum thyroxine, TRAb, thyroid ultrasound and orbital computed tomography. PBMCs were isolated by Ficoll-Paque density gradient centrifugation, using approximately 10 ml of fresh peripheral blood as the starting material. This clonotype was seen ten or more times. What it binds is unknown. RNA served as the template for amplifying TCR beta CDR3 regions. Investigators did first-round RT-PCR with HTBI primers, then second-round multiplex PCR. Using its own MiXCR run on the multiplex PCR reads, TCRdb lists one record per CDR3 protein. Altogether approximately 700,000 distinct CDR3 sequences are present, approximately 39% being singletons, with the ten largest covering 3% to 4%. The receptor was derived from an adult man with Graves' ophthalmopathy. The sample comprised peripheral blood.

CDR3 sequence (DNA): TGCAGCGTTGAAGATGTAAGGACTAGTATTGGAGAGACCCAGTACTTC. It encodes CSVEDVRTSIGETQYF. This chain connects TRBV29-1 to TRBJ2-5, with TRBD2 matching 7 bases. CDR1 and CDR2 (germline): SQVTM, ANQGSEA. This CDR3 comprises 16 residues. The V gene end was trimmed by 0 bases and the J gene end by 4 bases; junction bases not matched to a gene: 11.